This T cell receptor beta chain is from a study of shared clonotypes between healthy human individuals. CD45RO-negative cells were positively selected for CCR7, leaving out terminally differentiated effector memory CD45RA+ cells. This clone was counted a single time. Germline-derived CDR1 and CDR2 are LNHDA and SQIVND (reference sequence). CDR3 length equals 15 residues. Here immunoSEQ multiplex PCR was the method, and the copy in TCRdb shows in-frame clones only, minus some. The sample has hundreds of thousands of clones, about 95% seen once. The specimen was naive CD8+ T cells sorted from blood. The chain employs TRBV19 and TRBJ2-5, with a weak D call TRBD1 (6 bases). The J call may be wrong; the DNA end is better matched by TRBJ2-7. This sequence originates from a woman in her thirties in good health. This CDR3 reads CASSIAGELIAEQYF. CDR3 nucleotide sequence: TGTGCCAGTAGTATAGCAGGGGAGTTAATCGCCGAGCAGTACTTC.